The 8 T cell receptor beta chains below come from one sample, sequenced in a study of cytomegalovirus exposure and HLA in healthy donors. The PCR made use of 60 Vbeta and 13 Jbeta primers. TCRdb keeps only in-frame clones here, not all; method: immunoSEQ multiplex PCR. The sample carries just under 95,000 clones, approximately 84% recorded once. Sequenced sample: PBMCs. These receptors all stem from a woman between 18 and 30 years old in good health and CMV-seropositive.

The chain recombines TRBV13 with TRBJ2-7; D might be TRBD2 (7 bases). The V end was cut by 4 bases, the J end by 5 bases, with 21 bases between. Germline V lookup: CDR1 PRHDT, CDR2 FYEKMQ (reference sequence). The CDR3 length is 16 residues. The chain's CDR3 is CASSWGRREFIDEQYF. The CDR3 DNA sequence: TGTGCCAGCAGCTGGGGGCGGCGGGAGTTTATTGACGAGCAGTACTTC.

V usage is TRBV13 and J usage is TRBJ2-5; D may be TRBD2 (6 bases). The J call may be incorrect, as the DNA end agrees better with TRBJ2-7. Germline CDR1 PRHDT, CDR2 FYEKMQ (reference sequence). The CDR3 length is 15 residues. This CDR3 is CASSLVSGVAYEQYF. The CDR3 nucleotides read TGTGCCAGCAGCTTAGTCTCGGGAGTGGCCTACGAGCAGTACTTC.

A remark on this clone: The junction departs from the called germline gene at one end, perhaps through a read error. The chain employs TRBV5-1 and TRBJ1-3; D gene uncertain. Looked up from germline, CDR1 is SGHRS and CDR2 is YFSETQ. The CDR3 runs 18 residues. CDR3 in amino acids: CVSSSFFRSGFRGNTIYF. The CDR3 DNA reads TGCGTCAGCAGCAGCTTCTTCAGGTCGGGGTTTAGGGGAAACACCATATATTTT.

This chain joins TRBV18 and TRBJ1-1; tentative D call: TRBD1 (5 bases). Per germline, CDR1 KGHSH and CDR2 LQKENI. The CDR3 is 16 amino acids. The V gene lost 1 base and the J gene lost 1 base, with 13 bases spanning the gap. The CDR3 region has the DNA TGTGCCAGCTCACCACAGGGGCTAGACGGGAACACTGAAGCTTTCTTT. Amino acid sequence: CASSPQGLDGNTEAFF.

This clone has a handful of counts. The chain is built from TRBV6-5 and TRBJ1-1, with 7 bases matching TRBD1. There are 14 residues in the CDR3. CDR1 MNHEY and CDR2 SVGAGI come from the germline V gene. The V segment lost 6 bases and the J segment 2 bases; nucleotides outside the gene matches: 6. In nucleotides, the CDR3 is TGTGCCAGCAGAGGGGGCGAGGTAAACACTGAAGCTTTCTTT. This codes for CASRGGEVNTEAFF.

The chain couples TRBV28 to TRBJ1-1, with D perhaps matching TRBD1 (6 bases). Trimming took 7 bases from V and 3 from J, leaving 21 bases between them. From germline, CDR1 is MDHEN and CDR2 SYDVKM. CDR3 length: 16 residues. The CDR3: CASTLGGGVGDTEAFF. As DNA, the CDR3 is TGTGCCAGCACCCTGGGGGGGGGCGTAGGTGACACTGAAGCTTTCTTT.

This clone appeared a single time. The germline gene is not matched at one end of the junction; a read error may be the cause. Additional DNA sequences in this sample encode the identical CDR3. V is TRBV29-1 and J is TRBJ2-5; TRBD2 agrees at 8 bases. The CDR3 is 14 amino acids. The germline V gene encodes CDR1 SQVTM and CDR2 ANQGSEA. DNA of the CDR3: TGCAGTGTTGGGCCTAGCGGGCGCCAAGAGACCCAGTACTTC. Amino acid sequence: CSVGPSGRQETQYF.

This chain uses TRBV2 with TRBJ1-4; 8 bases align to TRBD1. V dropped 5 bases and J dropped 3; count of bases not matched to a gene: 5. The CDR3 consists of 15 residues. Looked up from germline, CDR1 is SNHLY and CDR2 is FYNNEI. The CDR3 coding sequence is TGTGCCAGCAGTCGAGACAGGGGACCTAATGAAAAACTGTTTTTT. Its translation: CASSRDRGPNEKLFF.